What follows are 5 T cell receptor beta chains derived from one specimen sequenced in a study of T cell responses to AZD1222 COVID-19 vaccine. Measured with immunoSEQ multiplex PCR; TCRdb has only the in-frame clones, and not every one. This sample carries roughly 150,000 clones, around 90% of them seen once, and the ten largest clones take about 1.8%. Sequenced here: peripheral blood, sampled 28 days after the second AZD1222 dose. Receptors originate from an adult who received the AZD1222 COVID-19 vaccine.

This chain links TRBV29-1 with TRBJ2-7; 10 positions match TRBD1. This CDR3 comprises 15 residues. Looked up from germline, CDR1 is SQVTM and CDR2 is ANQGSEA. V dropped 3 bases and J dropped 7; count of bases not matched to a gene: 12. CDR3 loop: CSVDSRDRGMIEQYF. CDR3 in DNA: TGCAGCGTTGATTCTCGGGACAGGGGTATGATTGAGCAGTACTTC.

The V and J genes are TRBV2 and TRBJ1-5; no definite D call. Looked up from germline, CDR1 is SNHLY and CDR2 is FYNNEI. This CDR3 spans 14 amino acids. The V end lost 3 bases, the J end lost 4 bases, and 10 bases lay between the germline ends. CDR3 sequence reads: CASSDGPSNQPQHF. CDR3 sequence (DNA): TGTGCCAGCAGTGACGGGCCGTCTAATCAGCCCCAGCATTTT.

V is TRBV10-3 and J is TRBJ1-1, with TRBD1 as a possible D gene (6 bases). Per germline, CDR1 ENHRY and CDR2 SYGVKD. V lost 11 bases, J lost 4 bases, and 26 bases lay in between. The CDR3 runs 16 residues. The CDR3 DNA reads TGTGCCTCTAAAACCGGGGGGCCGAATAAGGGCACTGAAGCTTTCTTT. It encodes CASKTGGPNKGTEAFF.

The chain carries TRBV10-3 and TRBJ2-7; D gene uncertain. V was shortened by 3 bases and J by 2 bases, with 11 bases between the two germline ends. This CDR3 is built from 14 residues. The germline CDR1 and CDR2 sequences are ENHRY and SYGVKD. Here the CDR3 DNA reads TGTGCCATCAGTGAAGGTCAGGCCACCTACGAGCAGTACTTC. It translates to CAISEGQATYEQYF.

J is TRBJ1-3 and V is TRBV12-3 or TRBV12-4; D may be TRBD1 (5 bases). This CDR3 is built from 13 residues. Trimming removed 5 bases from V and 13 bases from J, with 18 bases in between. CDR3: CASSAWDRPYIYF. CDR3 coding DNA: TGTGCCAGCAGTGCCTGGGACCGCCCTTATATATATTTT.